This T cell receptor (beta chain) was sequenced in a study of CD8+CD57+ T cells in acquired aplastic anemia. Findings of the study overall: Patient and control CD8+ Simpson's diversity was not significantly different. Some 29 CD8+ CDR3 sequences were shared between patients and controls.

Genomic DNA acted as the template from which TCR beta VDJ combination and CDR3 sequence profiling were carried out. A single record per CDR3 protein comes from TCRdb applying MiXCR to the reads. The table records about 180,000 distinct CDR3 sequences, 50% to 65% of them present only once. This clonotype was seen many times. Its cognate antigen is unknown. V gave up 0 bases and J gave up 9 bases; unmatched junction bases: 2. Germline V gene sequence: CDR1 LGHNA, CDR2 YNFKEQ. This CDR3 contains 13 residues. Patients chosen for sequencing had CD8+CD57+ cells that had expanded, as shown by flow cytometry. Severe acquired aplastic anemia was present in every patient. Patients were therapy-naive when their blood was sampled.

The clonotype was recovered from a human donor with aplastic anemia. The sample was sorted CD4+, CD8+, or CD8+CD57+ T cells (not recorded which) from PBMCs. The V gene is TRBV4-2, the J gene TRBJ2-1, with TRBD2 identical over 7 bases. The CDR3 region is CASSQDGGSEQFF. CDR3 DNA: TGTGCCAGCAGCCAAGACGGGGGGAGTGAGCAGTTCTTC.